This TCR beta chain was observed in a study of T-cell reconstitution after alpha-beta-depleted transplantation in children. The germline V gene encodes CDR1 SGHRS and CDR2 YFSETQ. The CDR3 consists of 14 residues. Trimming left V 0 bases short and J 2 bases short, with 9 bases between. Unique molecular identifiers tagged the TCRbeta library. MiXCR, applied by TCRdb to the PCR reads, yields one record per CDR3 protein. The profile shows 150,000 to 250,000 distinct CDR3 sequences, more than 14% of them singletons. Comments on this clonotype: One base away lies a much larger clone, so this may be a sequencing read error.

The specimen comprised PBMCs from the stem cell graft donor, sampled from the stem cell graft. This clonotype was sampled from a human donor who donated a stem cell graft to a child with acute lymphoblastic leukemia. The chain has TRBV5-1 and TRBJ2-7; D ambiguous. CDR3 nucleotides: TGCGCCAGCAGCTTGGGGCAGCCCCCCTACGAGCAGTACTTC. Protein product: CASSLGQPPYEQYF.